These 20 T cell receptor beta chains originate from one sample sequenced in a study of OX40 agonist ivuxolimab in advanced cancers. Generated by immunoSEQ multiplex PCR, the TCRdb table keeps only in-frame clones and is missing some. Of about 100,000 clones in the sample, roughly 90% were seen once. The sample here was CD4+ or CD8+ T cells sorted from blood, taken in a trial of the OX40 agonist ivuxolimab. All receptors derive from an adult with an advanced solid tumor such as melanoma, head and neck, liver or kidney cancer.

The CDR3 loop reads CASSIGGPTDTQYF. The CDR3 nucleotides are TGTGCCAGTAGTATAGGTGGGCCGACAGATACGCAGTATTTT. The V and J genes are TRBV19 and TRBJ2-3; D is ambiguous. V was shortened by 1 base and J by 3 bases, with 8 bases between the two germline ends. CDR1 and CDR2 (germline): LNHDA, SQIVND (reference sequence). CDR3 length equals 14 residues. The full variable domain, completed using reference TRBV19 and TRBJ2-3, is DGGITQSPKYLFRKEGQNVTLSCEQNLNHDAMYWYRQDPGQGLRLIYYSQIVNDFQKGDIAEGYSVSREKKESFPLTVTSAQKNPTAFYLCASSIGGPTDTQYFGPGTRLTVL.

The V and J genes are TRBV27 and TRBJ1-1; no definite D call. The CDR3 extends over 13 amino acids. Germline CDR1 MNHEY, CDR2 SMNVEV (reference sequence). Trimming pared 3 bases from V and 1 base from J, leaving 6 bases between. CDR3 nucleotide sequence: TGTGCCAGCAGTTTTACGGGGAACACTGAAGCTTTCTTT. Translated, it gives CASSFTGNTEAFF.

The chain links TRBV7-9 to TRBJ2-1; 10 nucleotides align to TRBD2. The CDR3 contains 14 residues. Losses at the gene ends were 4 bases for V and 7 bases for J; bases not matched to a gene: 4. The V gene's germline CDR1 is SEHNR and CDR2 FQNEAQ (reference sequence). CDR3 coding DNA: TGTGCCAGCAGCTCTACTAGCGGGAAAAATGAGCAGTTCTTC. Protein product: CASSSTSGKNEQFF.

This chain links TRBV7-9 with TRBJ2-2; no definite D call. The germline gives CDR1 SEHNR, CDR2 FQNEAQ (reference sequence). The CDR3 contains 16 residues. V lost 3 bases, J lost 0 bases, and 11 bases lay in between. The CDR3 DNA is TGTGCCAGCAGCTTTAGGCAGGACGCGAACACCGGGGAGCTGTTTTTT. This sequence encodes CASSFRQDANTGELFF.

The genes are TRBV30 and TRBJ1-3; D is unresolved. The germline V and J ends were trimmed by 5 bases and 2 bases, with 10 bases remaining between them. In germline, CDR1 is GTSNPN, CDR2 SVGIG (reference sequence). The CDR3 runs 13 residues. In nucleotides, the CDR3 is TGTGCCTGGCTCATTGAACCTGGAAACACCATATATTTT. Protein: CAWLIEPGNTIYF.

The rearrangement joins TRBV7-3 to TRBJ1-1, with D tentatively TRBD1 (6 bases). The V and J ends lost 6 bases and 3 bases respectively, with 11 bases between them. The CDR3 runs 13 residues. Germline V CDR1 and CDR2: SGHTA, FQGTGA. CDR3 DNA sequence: TGTGCCAGCAGTCTGGACAGATACACTGAAGCTTTCTTT. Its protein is CASSLDRYTEAFF.

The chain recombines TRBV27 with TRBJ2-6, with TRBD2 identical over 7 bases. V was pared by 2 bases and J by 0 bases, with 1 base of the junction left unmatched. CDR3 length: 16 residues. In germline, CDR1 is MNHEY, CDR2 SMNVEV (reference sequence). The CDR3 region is CASSLGRGSGANVLTF. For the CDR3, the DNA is TGTGCCAGCAGTTTAGGGAGGGGCTCTGGGGCCAACGTCCTGACTTTC.

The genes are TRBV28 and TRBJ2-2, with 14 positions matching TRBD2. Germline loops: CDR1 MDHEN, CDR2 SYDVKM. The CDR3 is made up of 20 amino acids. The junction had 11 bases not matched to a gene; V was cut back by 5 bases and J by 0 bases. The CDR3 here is CASSPIKRLAGGPNTGELFF. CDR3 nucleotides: TGTGCCAGCAGTCCGATTAAAAGACTAGCGGGAGGGCCGAACACCGGGGAGCTGTTTTTT. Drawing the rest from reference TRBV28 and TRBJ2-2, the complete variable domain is DVKVTQSSRYLVKRTGEKVFLECVQDMDHENMFWYRQDPGLGLRLIYFSYDVKMKEKGDIPEGYSVSREKKERFSLILESASTNQTSMYLCASSPIKRLAGGPNTGELFFGEGSRLTVL.

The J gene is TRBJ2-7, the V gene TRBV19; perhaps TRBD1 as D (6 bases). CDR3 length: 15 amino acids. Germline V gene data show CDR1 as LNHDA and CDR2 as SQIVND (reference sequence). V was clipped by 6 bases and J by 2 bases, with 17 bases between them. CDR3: CASRRTGKGAYEQYF. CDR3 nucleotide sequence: TGTGCCAGTAGGCGAACAGGGAAAGGGGCCTACGAGCAGTACTTC.

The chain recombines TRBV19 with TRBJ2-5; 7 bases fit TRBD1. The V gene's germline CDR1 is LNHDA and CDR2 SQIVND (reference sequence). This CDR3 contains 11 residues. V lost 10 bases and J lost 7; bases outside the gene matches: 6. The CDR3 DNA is TGTGCCACGAGGGGGCTGGGGACCCAGTACTTC. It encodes CATRGLGTQYF.

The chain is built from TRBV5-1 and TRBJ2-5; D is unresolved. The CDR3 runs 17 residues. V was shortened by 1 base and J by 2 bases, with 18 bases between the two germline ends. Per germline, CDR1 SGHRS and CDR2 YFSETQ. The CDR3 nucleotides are TGCGCCAGCAGCTTGACTGGGCAGAAAAGAAGTCAAGAGACCCAGTACTTC. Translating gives CASSLTGQKRSQETQYF. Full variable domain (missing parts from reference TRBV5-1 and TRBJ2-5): KAGVTQTPRYLIKTRGQQVTLSCSPISGHRSVSWYQQTPGQGLQFLFEYFSETQRNKGNFPGRFSGRQFSNSRSEMNVSTLELGDSALYLCASSLTGQKRSQETQYFGPGTRLLVL.

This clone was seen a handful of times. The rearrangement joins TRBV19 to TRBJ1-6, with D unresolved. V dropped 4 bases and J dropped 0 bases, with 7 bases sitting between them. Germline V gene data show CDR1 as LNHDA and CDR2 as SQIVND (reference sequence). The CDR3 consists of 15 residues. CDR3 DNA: TGTGCCAGTAGTAAGAGGGACTCCTATAATTCACCCCTCCACTTT. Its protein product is CASSKRDSYNSPLHF.

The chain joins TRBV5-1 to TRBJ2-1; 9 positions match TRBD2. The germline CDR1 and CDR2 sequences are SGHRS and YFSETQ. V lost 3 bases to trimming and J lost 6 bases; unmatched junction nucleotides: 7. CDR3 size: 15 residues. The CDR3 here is CASSSGLAILNEQFF. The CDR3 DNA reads TGCGCCAGCAGCTCAGGACTAGCGATCCTCAATGAGCAGTTCTTC.

The CDR3 loop is CASSLTSDRGHGANYGYTF. CDR3 nucleotides: TGTGCCAGCAGCTTAACTTCGGACAGGGGGCATGGTGCTAACTATGGCTACACCTTC. J is TRBJ1-2 and V is TRBV5-8, with TRBD1 matching over 11 bases. There are 19 residues in the CDR3. The V segment lost 2 bases and the J segment 0 bases; nucleotides outside the gene matches: 12. Germline-derived CDR1 and CDR2 are SGHTS and YDEGEE.

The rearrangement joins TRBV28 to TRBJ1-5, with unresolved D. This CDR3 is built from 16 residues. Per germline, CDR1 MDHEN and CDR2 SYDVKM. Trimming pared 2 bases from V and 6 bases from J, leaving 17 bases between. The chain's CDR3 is CASSLELARGGQPQHF. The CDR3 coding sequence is TGTGCCAGCAGTTTAGAATTGGCACGAGGCGGTCAGCCCCAGCATTTT.

CDR3: CASSLSTSSSDTQYF. The CDR3 DNA sequence: TGTGCCAGCTCACTTTCGACTAGTTCATCAGATACGCAGTATTTT. The chain employs TRBV18 and TRBJ2-3, with D possibly matching TRBD2 (6 bases). This CDR3 region has 15 residues. Germline CDR1 and CDR2: KGHSH and LQKENI. Trimming cost V 4 bases and J 4 bases, with 15 bases left between them.

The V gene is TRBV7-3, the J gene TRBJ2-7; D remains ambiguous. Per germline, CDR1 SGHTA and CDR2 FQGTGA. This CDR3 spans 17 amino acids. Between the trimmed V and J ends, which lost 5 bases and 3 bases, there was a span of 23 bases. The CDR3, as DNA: TGTGCCAGCAGCCACTTAATTCCTCGGGCAGGTGACTACGAGCAGTACTTC. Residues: CASSHLIPRAGDYEQYF.

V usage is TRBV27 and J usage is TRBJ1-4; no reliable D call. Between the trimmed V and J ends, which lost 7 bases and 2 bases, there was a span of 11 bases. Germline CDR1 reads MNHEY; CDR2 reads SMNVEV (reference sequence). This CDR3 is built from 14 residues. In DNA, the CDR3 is TGTGCCAGCACCCGTCTGGGGACTAATGAAAAACTGTTTTTT. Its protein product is CASTRLGTNEKLFF.

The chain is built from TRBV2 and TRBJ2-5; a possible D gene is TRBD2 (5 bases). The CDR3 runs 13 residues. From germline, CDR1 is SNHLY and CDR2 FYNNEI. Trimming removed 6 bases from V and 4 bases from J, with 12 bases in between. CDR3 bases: TGTGCCAGCAGACTAGATAACGGAGAGACCCAGTACTTC. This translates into CASRLDNGETQYF.

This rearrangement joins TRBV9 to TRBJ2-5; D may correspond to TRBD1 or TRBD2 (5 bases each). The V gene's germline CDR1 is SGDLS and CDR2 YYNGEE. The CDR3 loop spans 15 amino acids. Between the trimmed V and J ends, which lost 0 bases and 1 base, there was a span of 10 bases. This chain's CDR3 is CASSVGGTAQETQYF. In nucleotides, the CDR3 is TGTGCCAGCAGCGTAGGAGGGACGGCCCAAGAGACCCAGTACTTC. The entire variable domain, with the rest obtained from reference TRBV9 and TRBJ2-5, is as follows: DSGVTQTPKHLITATGQRVTLRCSPRSGDLSVYWYQQSLDQGLQFLIQYYNGEERAKGNILERFSAQQFPDLHSELNLSSLELGDSALYFCASSVGGTAQETQYFGPGTRLLVL.